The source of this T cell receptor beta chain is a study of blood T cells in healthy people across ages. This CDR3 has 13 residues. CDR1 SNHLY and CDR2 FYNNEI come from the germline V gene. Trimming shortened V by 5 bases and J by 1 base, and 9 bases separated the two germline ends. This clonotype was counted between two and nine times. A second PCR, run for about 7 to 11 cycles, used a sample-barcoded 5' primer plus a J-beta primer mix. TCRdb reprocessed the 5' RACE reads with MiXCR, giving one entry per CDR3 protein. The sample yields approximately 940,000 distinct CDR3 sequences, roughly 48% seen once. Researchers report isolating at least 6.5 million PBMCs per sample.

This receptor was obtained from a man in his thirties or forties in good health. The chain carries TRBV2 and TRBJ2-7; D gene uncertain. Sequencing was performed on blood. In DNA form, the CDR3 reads TGTGCCAGCAGTACGGACCGTTCCTACGAGCAGTACTTC. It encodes CASSTDRSYEQYF.